Sequencing of this T cell receptor beta chain was carried out in a study of blood T cell repertoires in COVID-19. The overall study: Specimens from acute and convalescent COVID-19 originated in the United States, Italy and Spain. PBMCs, B-cell-depleted T cells, or T cells were the source of the cDNA or gDNA that made up the material.

Trimming shortened V by 5 bases and J by 2 bases, and 16 bases separated the two germline ends. The CDR3 covers 16 residues. Germline V gene lookup returns CDR1 MDHEN and CDR2 SYDVKM. This clone has a single count. Methods used by the authors: Amplification from reference gene primers served as the basis for estimated nucleated cell counts. This table comes from immunoSEQ multiplex PCR, and its TCRdb copy is limited to in-frame clones, with some not included. D and trimming come from the DNA, and the V and J calls and clone size come from that table. This table holds approximately 300,000 clones, about 87% found once.

The sample was peripheral blood. V and J are TRBV28 and TRBJ1-5; the D gene is possibly TRBD1 (5 bases). This clonotype was obtained from a woman between 40 and 55 years old with acute or convalescent COVID-19. CDR3 sequence reads: CASSTPVGGGNQPQHF. In DNA, the CDR3 is TGTGCCAGCAGTACCCCGGTCGGGGGAGGCAATCAGCCCCAGCATTTT.